The 21 T cell receptor beta chains below all came from one sample that was sequenced in a study of siplizumab effects on memory and regulatory T cells. Here immunoSEQ multiplex PCR was the method, and the copy in TCRdb shows in-frame clones only, minus some. This table holds roughly 100,000 clones, roughly nine tenths found once. Sequenced material: CD4+ T cells sorted from blood. The receptors originated from a human donor in good health.

The chain carries TRBV5-5 and TRBJ2-3; D is possibly TRBD1 or TRBD2 (6 bases each). Germline V gene data show CDR1 as SGHKS and CDR2 as YYEKEE (reference sequence). V lost 2 bases to trimming and J lost 4 bases, with 14 bases between them. The CDR3 has 15 residues. The CDR3 DNA reads TGTGCCAGCAGCTTACTGAGGGGGGCGGCAGATACGCAGTATTTT. Its protein product is CASSLLRGAADTQYF.

V is TRBV5-1 and J is TRBJ2-1; either TRBD1 or TRBD2 may supply D (5 bases each). The germline V gene encodes CDR1 SGHRS and CDR2 YFSETQ. The CDR3 sequence is 17 residues long. Trimming stripped 1 base from V and 6 bases from J, with 20 bases between. The CDR3 loop is CASSLSPGRRSSNEQFF. The CDR3 DNA follows: TGCGCCAGCAGCTTGAGTCCGGGACGGAGATCTTCCAATGAGCAGTTCTTC. The full variable domain, its missing parts supplied by reference TRBV5-1 and TRBJ2-1, is KAGVTQTPRYLIKTRGQQVTLSCSPISGHRSVSWYQQTPGQGLQFLFEYFSETQRNKGNFPGRFSGRQFSNSRSEMNVSTLELGDSALYLCASSLSPGRRSSNEQFFGPGTRLTVL.

This chain joins TRBV28 and TRBJ2-7, with 12 bases fitting TRBD2. Germline V gene data show CDR1 as MDHEN and CDR2 as SYDVKM. This CDR3 comprises 16 residues. With 6 bases clipped from V and 4 bases from J, the junction kept 10 bases outside the gene matches. CDR3: CASSSPSGRASYEQYF. The CDR3 nucleotides are TGTGCCAGCAGCTCCCCTAGCGGGAGGGCCTCTTACGAGCAGTACTTC.

The chain employs TRBV6-6 and TRBJ2-2, with a possible D match to TRBD1 (5 bases). In germline, CDR1 is MNHNY, CDR2 SVGAGI (reference sequence). V lost 2 bases and J lost 4, with 8 bases in between. This CDR3 contains 14 residues. The CDR3 region has the DNA TGTGCCAGCAGTTACCGGCAGGGCACCGGGGAGCTGTTTTTT. Translation: CASSYRQGTGELFF.

This CDR3 is CASSQGRASYEDTQYF. The CDR3 DNA reads TGCGCCAGCAGCCAAGGCCGGGCGAGCTACGAAGATACGCAGTATTTT. The V gene is TRBV4-1, the J gene TRBJ2-3; no definite D call. Between the trimmed V and J ends, which lost 1 base and 5 bases, there was a span of 16 bases. CDR3 length: 16 residues. Germline V gene sequence: CDR1 MGHRA, CDR2 YSYEKL.

The J gene is TRBJ1-2, the V gene TRBV9, with D unclear. The CDR3 runs 16 residues. The germline CDR1 and CDR2 sequences are SGDLS and YYNGEE. Trimming shortened V by 0 bases and J by 2 bases, and 14 bases separated the two germline ends. CDR3 in DNA: TGTGCCAGCAGCGTAGGAGGCGGCAGCAGAAACTATGGCTACACCTTC. Translating gives CASSVGGGSRNYGYTF.

This clone occurred once. A read error may produce the germline difference seen at one junction end. J is TRBJ2-7 and V is TRBV18; 11 nucleotides agree with TRBD1. Germline lookup yields CDR1 KGHSH and CDR2 LQKENI. CDR3 size: 14 residues. CDR3 residues: CASSPGTGGYGQYF. The CDR3 nucleotides are TGTGCCAGCTCACCGGGGACAGGGGGTTACGGGCAGTACTTC.

The chain couples TRBV9 to TRBJ2-1, with D perhaps TRBD1 (5 bases). The CDR3 is 15 residues long. V was shortened by 0 bases and J by 1 base, with 8 bases between the two germline ends. Germline values: CDR1 SGDLS, CDR2 YYNGEE. CDR3 sequence: CASSVGGQSYNEQFF. CDR3 bases: TGTGCCAGCAGCGTAGGGGGCCAGTCCTACAATGAGCAGTTCTTC.

V and J are TRBV5-6 and TRBJ2-5; D is unclear. The CDR3 consists of 13 residues. CDR1 SGHDT and CDR2 YYEEEE come from the germline V gene. Trimming removed 4 bases from V and 9 bases from J, with 16 bases in between. The CDR3 nucleotides read TGTGCCAGCAGCCGACCGGCGGTGAAGGCCCAGTACTTC. Protein sequence: CASSRPAVKAQYF.

The chain is built from TRBV7-8 and TRBJ2-7, with D possibly TRBD1 on 7 matching bases. The CDR3 length is 17 residues. Germline lookup yields CDR1 SGHVS and CDR2 FQNEAQ. Trimming pared 5 bases from V and 2 bases from J, leaving 22 bases between. The CDR3 DNA follows: TGTGCCAGCAGCCTCCCGTTGGGCGGAGGGGGCCCCTACGAGCAGTACTTC. The encoded protein is CASSLPLGGGGPYEQYF. Full variable domain (remainder filled in from reference TRBV7-8 and TRBJ2-7): GAGVSQSPRYKVAKRGQDVALRCDPISGHVSLFWYQQALGQGPEFLTYFQNEAQLDKSGLPSDRFFAERPEGSVSTLKIQRTQQEDSAVYLCASSLPLGGGGPYEQYFGPGTRLTVT.

The chain joins TRBV6-1 to TRBJ1-5; 7 bases are shared with TRBD1. The CDR3 contains 15 residues. V gave up 3 bases and J gave up 3 bases; unmatched junction bases: 5. Germline-derived CDR1 and CDR2 are MNHNS and SASEGT. CDR3: CASSDPTGYNQPQHF. Written as DNA, the CDR3 is TGTGCCAGCAGTGACCCGACAGGGTACAATCAGCCCCAGCATTTT.

The chain employs TRBV7-8 and TRBJ2-7; D may be TRBD1 or TRBD2 (5 bases each). The germline V gene has CDR1 SGHVS and CDR2 FQNEAQ. V shed 4 bases and J shed 2 bases, with 21 bases lying between them. This CDR3 contains 17 residues. CDR3 sequence reads: CASSSLFTGTHPYEQYF. CDR3 sequence (DNA): TGTGCCAGCAGCTCCCTCTTCACCGGGACCCACCCCTACGAGCAGTACTTC.

This chain connects TRBV28 to TRBJ2-2; D is ambiguous. Germline V gene lookup returns CDR1 MDHEN and CDR2 SYDVKM. Trimming pared 6 bases from V and 5 bases from J, leaving 19 bases between. The CDR3 is 16 amino acids. This chain's CDR3 is CASRNDNVGSTGELFF. The CDR3 DNA is TGTGCCAGCAGGAATGACAACGTGGGGTCGACCGGGGAGCTGTTTTTT. Supplemented by reference TRBV28 and TRBJ2-2, the full variable domain reads DVKVTQSSRYLVKRTGEKVFLECVQDMDHENMFWYRQDPGLGLRLIYFSYDVKMKEKGDIPEGYSVSREKKERFSLILESASTNQTSMYLCASRNDNVGSTGELFFGEGSRLTVL.

A note on this clone: Other DNA sequences in this specimen translate into the identical CDR3. The chain joins TRBV28 to TRBJ1-2; TRBD1 matches 10 bases. The CDR3 consists of 15 residues. V gave up 5 bases and J gave up 0 bases; unmatched junction bases: 3. CDR1 is MDHEN, CDR2 SYDVKM, per germline. The CDR3: CASSPGTGANYGYTF. CDR3 DNA: TGTGCCAGCAGTCCTGGGACAGGGGCTAACTATGGCTACACCTTC.

The CDR3 sequence: CASSPGETQYF. The CDR3, as DNA: TGTGCCAGCAGCCCCGGCGAGACCCAGTACTTC. The chain joins TRBV7-9 to TRBJ2-5; D is ambiguous. The CDR3 consists of 11 residues. V shed 5 bases and J shed 5 bases, with 6 bases lying between them. CDR1 SEHNR and CDR2 FQNEAQ come from the germline V gene (reference sequence).

This clone has a single count. The rearrangement links TRBV2 to TRBJ2-1, with 10 bases fitting TRBD2. The CDR3 consists of 14 residues. The V segment lost 6 bases and the J segment 6 bases; nucleotides outside the gene matches: 5. Germline loops: CDR1 SNHLY, CDR2 FYNNEI. The CDR3: CASRKLAGLNEQFF. In nucleotides, the CDR3 is TGTGCCAGCAGAAAACTAGCGGGACTCAATGAGCAGTTCTTC.

The chain joins TRBV11-2 to TRBJ1-1; the D gene is possibly TRBD1 (5 bases). Trimming stripped 5 bases from V and 6 bases from J, with 19 bases between. In germline, CDR1 is SGHAT, CDR2 FQNNGV. The CDR3 runs 15 residues. CDR3 residues: CASSRGVTGTSEAFF. The CDR3 bases are TGTGCCAGCAGCCGTGGTGTGACCGGGACCTCTGAAGCTTTCTTT. Looking up the rest from reference TRBV11-2 and TRBJ1-1 gives the full variable domain: EAGVAQSPRYKIIEKRQSVAFWCNPISGHATLYWYQQILGQGPKLLIQFQNNGVVDDSQLPKDRFSAERLKGVDSTLKIQPAKLEDSAVYLCASSRGVTGTSEAFFGQGTRLTVV.

This sequence joins TRBV7-3 and TRBJ2-5; D not certain. Trimming removed 5 bases at V and 5 bases at J, with 12 bases between. The CDR3 totals 13 residues. Looked up from germline, CDR1 is SGHTA and CDR2 is FQGTGA. This CDR3 reads CASSGNIEETQYF. CDR3 in DNA: TGTGCCAGCAGCGGGAATATAGAGGAGACCCAGTACTTC.

V usage is TRBV5-1 and J usage is TRBJ1-2; D not certain. The germline V and J ends were trimmed by 5 bases and 0 bases, with 8 bases remaining between them. CDR1 and CDR2 (germline): SGHRS, YFSETQ. The CDR3 length is 13 residues. The CDR3 nucleotides read TGCGCCAGCAGAGGAATACCTAACTATGGCTACACCTTC. Its translation is CASRGIPNYGYTF.

Only one count was recorded for this clone. The CDR3 DNA follows: TGCAGTGCTACTGGAGGGAGGGAGCAGTACTTC. It codes for CSATGGREQYF. V is TRBV20-1 and J is TRBJ2-7; the D gene is possibly TRBD2 (6 bases). V was shortened by 4 bases and J by 7 bases, with 11 bases between the two germline ends. Germline V lookup: CDR1 DFQATT, CDR2 SNEGSKA (reference sequence). This CDR3 comprises 11 residues.

The CDR3 region is CASSPPQGWIYGYTF. In nucleotides, the CDR3 is TGTGCCAGTAGTCCTCCCCAGGGATGGATCTATGGCTACACCTTC. V and J are TRBV19 and TRBJ1-2; the D gene is possibly TRBD1 (5 bases). This CDR3 has 15 residues. Germline V gene data show CDR1 as LNHDA and CDR2 as SQIVND (reference sequence). V lost 5 bases, J lost 4 bases, and 17 bases lay in between. Full variable domain (missing parts from reference TRBV19 and TRBJ1-2): DGGITQSPKYLFRKEGQNVTLSCEQNLNHDAMYWYRQDPGQGLRLIYYSQIVNDFQKGDIAEGYSVSREKKESFPLTVTSAQKNPTAFYLCASSPPQGWIYGYTFGSGTRLTVV.